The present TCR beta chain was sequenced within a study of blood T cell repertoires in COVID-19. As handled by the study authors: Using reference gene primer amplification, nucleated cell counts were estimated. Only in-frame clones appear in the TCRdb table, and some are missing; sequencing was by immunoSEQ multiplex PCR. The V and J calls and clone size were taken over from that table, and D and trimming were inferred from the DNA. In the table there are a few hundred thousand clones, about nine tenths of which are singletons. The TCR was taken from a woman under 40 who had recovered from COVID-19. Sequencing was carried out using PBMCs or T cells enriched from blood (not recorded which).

CDR3 coding DNA: TGTGCCAGCAGCTATTATAACACCGGGGAGCTGTTTTTT. Translating gives CASSYYNTGELFF. The chain joins TRBV7-2 to TRBJ2-2; D unresolved. Per germline, CDR1 SGHTA and CDR2 FQGNSA. V lost 4 bases, J lost 2 bases, and 5 bases lay in between. The CDR3 loop spans 13 amino acids. Full variable domain (missing parts from reference TRBV7-2 and TRBJ2-2): GAGVSQSPSNKVTEKGKDVELRCDPISGHTALYWYRQSLGQGLEFLIYFQGNSAPDKSGLPSDRFSAERTGGSVSTLTIQRTQQEDSAVYLCASSYYNTGELFFGEGSRLTVL.